This record concerns one T cell receptor (beta chain) sequence. Its antigen is undetermined. Specimens obtained from alopecia areata patients comprised lesional scalp punch biopsies and peripheral blood. Researchers picked out CD4+ and CD8+ T cells from PBMCs by sorting. This entry belongs to a study of CD8+ T cells in alopecia areata. It was cDNA, reverse transcribed from extracted RNA, that served as the sequencing template. Sequencing used immunoSEQ multiplex PCR; TCRdb keeps in-frame clones, though not all of them. The sample comprises approximately 24,000 clones, 52% of which are singletons, and approximately 31% rests with the top ten. Study results and caveats: Against the mouse data, patients shared TCRs less clearly, possibly for HLA reasons.

The clonotype comes from a human donor with alopecia areata. The sample comprised NKG2D-high CD8+ T cells sorted from blood.

The CDR3 DNA sequence: TGTGCCAGCAGCCCGACTAGCGGACCCTACAATGAGCAGTTCTTC. Protein sequence: CASSPTSGPYNEQFF. The chain has TRBV11-1 and TRBJ2-1; 9 bases line up with TRBD2. The CDR3 spans 15 residues. V lost 5 bases to trimming and J lost 2 bases; unmatched junction nucleotides: 4. CDR1 and CDR2 (germline): SGHAT, FQDESV (reference sequence).